This paragraph reports one T cell receptor (beta chain). One entry per CDR3 protein results from TCRdb running MiXCR on the reads. The repertoire includes 630,000 or so distinct CDR3 sequences, approximately 25% of them detected once, and around 8% sits in the top ten. These data come from a study of T cell repertoires in cytomegalovirus infection. The V gene end was trimmed by 5 bases and the J gene end by 3 bases; junction bases not matched to a gene: 16. Germline V gives CDR1 SEHNR, CDR2 FQNEAQ (reference sequence). This CDR3 is 17 amino acids long. The rearrangement uses TRBV7-9 and TRBJ2-7; 7 nucleotides align to TRBD1. The sequence was collected from a human donor in good health (CMV status not recorded). Some clones in this sample may be carry-over from other donors' samples. Sequencing used CD8+ T cells from PBMCs. Here the CDR3 reads CASSTRDRGPRGYEQYF. For the CDR3, the DNA is TGTGCCAGCAGCACCCGGGACAGAGGCCCTCGGGGCTACGAGCAGTACTTC. Drawing the rest from reference TRBV7-9 and TRBJ2-7, the complete variable domain is DTGVSQNPRHKITKRGQNVTFRCDPISEHNRLYWYRQTLGQGPEFLTYFQNEAQLEKSRLLSDRFSAERPKGSFSTLEIQRTEQGDSAMYLCASSTRDRGPRGYEQYFGPGTRLTVT.